In its sample, the clone carrying this T cell receptor (beta chain) was seen a few times. The antigen remains undetermined. These data come from a study of blood T cells in healthy people across ages. Study-wide results and limits: Long-lived and aged donors differed, with more naive CD4+ cells and higher diversity in the long-lived. Observed TCR beta diversity per million T cells went down as age went up. This fall followed a roughly linear course with age. PBMCs went unsorted, and a conclusive naive versus antigen-experienced comparison was therefore prevented.

It was with a sample-barcoded 5' primer and a J-beta primer mix that a second PCR of roughly 7 to 12 cycles was run. Tagging of each cDNA molecule was performed by a template-switch adaptor with 12 random nucleotides. TCRdb independently ran MiXCR on the 5' RACE reads; one entry per CDR3 protein. The sample carries just over 1 million distinct CDR3 sequences, under 55% recorded once. Sequences were obtained from blood. This receptor was identified in a woman aged 60 to 75 in good health.

In nucleotides, the CDR3 is TGTGCCATCCGGCGGGAGTATGAGCAGTTCTTC. It specifies CAIRREYEQFF. V gene TRBV10-3 combines with J gene TRBJ2-1, with 7 bases lining up with TRBD2. V shed 8 bases, J shed 8 bases, and the junction held 3 bases outside the gene matches. Germline values: CDR1 ENHRY, CDR2 SYGVKD. The CDR3 runs to 11 residues.